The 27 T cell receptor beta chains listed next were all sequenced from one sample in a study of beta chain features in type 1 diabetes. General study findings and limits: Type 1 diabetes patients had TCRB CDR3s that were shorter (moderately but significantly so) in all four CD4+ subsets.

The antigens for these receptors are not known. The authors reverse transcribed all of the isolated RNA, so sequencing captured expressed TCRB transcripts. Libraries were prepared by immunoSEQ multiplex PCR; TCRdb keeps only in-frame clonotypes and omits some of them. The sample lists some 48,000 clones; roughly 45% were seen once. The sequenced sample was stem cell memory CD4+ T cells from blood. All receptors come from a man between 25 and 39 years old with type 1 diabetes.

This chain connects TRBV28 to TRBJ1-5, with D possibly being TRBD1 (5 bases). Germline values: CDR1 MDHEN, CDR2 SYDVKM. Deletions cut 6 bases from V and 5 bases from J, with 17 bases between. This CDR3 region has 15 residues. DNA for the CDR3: TGTGCCAGCAGATGGAGGGGAGGATGGTATCAGCCCCAGCATTTT. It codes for CASRWRGGWYQPQHF.

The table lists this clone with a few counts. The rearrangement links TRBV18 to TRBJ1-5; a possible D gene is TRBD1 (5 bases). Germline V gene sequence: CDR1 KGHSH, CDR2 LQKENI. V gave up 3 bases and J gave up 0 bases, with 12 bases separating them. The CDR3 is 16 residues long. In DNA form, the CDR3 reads TGTGCCAGCTCACCGACAGTACCAAATAGCAATCAGCCCCAGCATTTT. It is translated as CASSPTVPNSNQPQHF.

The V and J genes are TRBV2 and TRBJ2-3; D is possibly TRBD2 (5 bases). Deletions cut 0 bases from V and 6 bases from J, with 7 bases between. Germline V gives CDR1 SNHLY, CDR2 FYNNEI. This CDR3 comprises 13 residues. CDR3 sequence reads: CASSEARGDTQYF. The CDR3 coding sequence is TGTGCCAGCAGTGAAGCTCGCGGGGATACGCAGTATTTT. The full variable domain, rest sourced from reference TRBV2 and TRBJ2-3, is EPEVTQTPSHQVTQMGQEVILRCVPISNHLYFYWYRQILGQKVEFLVSFYNNEISEKSEIFDDQFSVERPDGSNFTLKIRSTKLEDSAMYFCASSEARGDTQYFGPGTRLTVL.

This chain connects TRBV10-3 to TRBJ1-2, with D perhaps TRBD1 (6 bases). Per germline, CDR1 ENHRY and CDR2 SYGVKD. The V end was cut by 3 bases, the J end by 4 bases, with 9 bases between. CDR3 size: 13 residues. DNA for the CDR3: TGTGCCATCAGTGAAGGGGGTTCCTATGGCTACACCTTC. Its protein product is CAISEGGSYGYTF.

This CDR3 reads CASSQDRAGAFNEQYF. Here the CDR3 DNA reads TGTGCCAGCAGCCAAGATCGAGCGGGAGCATTTAACGAGCAGTACTTC. The J gene is TRBJ2-7, the V gene TRBV7-2; 8 nucleotides line up with TRBD2. CDR1 and CDR2 from the germline V gene are SGHTA and FQGNSA. The CDR3 consists of 16 residues. The J segment lost 5 bases and the V segment lost 5 bases, leaving 14 bases of the junction unmatched.

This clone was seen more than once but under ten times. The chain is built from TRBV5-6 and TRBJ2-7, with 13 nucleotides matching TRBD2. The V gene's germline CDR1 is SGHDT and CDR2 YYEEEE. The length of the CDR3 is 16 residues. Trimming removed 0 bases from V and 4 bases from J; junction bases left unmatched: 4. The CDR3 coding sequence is TGTGCCAGCAGCTTGGCCGGGACTAGCGGGACTTACGAGCAGTACTTC. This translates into CASSLAGTSGTYEQYF.

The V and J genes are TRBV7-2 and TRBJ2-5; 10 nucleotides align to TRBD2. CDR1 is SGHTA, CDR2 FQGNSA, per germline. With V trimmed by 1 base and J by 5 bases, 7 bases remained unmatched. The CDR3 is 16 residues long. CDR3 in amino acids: CASSLVPLAGWETQYF. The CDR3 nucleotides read TGTGCCAGCAGCTTAGTCCCACTAGCGGGATGGGAGACCCAGTACTTC.

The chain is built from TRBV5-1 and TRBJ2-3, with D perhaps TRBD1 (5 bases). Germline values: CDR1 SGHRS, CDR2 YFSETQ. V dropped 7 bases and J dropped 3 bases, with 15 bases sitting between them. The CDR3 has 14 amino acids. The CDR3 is CASCQGSITDTQYF. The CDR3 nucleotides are TGCGCCAGCTGTCAGGGTTCGATAACAGATACGCAGTATTTT.

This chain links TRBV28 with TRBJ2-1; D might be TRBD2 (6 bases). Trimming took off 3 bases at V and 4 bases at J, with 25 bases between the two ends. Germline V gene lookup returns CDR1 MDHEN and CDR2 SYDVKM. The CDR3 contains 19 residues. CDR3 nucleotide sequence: TGTGCCAGCAGTTTCAATCCTCTGGAGGGACTCTTCGTTTACAATGAGCAGTTCTTC. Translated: CASSFNPLEGLFVYNEQFF.

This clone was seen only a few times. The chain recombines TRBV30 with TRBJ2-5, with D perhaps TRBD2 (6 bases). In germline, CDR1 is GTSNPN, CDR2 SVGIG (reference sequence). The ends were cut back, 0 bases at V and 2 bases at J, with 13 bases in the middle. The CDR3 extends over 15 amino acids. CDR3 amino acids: CAWSVLGLLQETQYF. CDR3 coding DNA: TGTGCCTGGAGTGTACTGGGACTCCTGCAAGAGACCCAGTACTTC.

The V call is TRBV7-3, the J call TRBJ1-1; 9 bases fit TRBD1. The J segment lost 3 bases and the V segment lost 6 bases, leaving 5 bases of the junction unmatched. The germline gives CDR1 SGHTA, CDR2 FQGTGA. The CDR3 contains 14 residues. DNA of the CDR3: TGTGCCAGCAGACGACAGGGGGGGGACACTGAAGCTTTCTTT. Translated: CASRRQGGDTEAFF.

This chain's CDR3 is CASSLGDRLPYEQYF. CDR3 bases: TGTGCCAGCAGCTTAGGGGACAGGCTACCCTACGAGCAGTACTTC. This sequence joins TRBV7-2 and TRBJ2-7; 8 positions agree with TRBD1. CDR3 length equals 15 residues. CDR1 is SGHTA, CDR2 FQGNSA, per germline. V lost 1 base, J lost 2 bases, and 4 bases stayed unmatched.

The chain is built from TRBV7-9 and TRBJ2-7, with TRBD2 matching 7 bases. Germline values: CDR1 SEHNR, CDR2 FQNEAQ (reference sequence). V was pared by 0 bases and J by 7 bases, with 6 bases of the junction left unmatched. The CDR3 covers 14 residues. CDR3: CASSLAGGPREQYF. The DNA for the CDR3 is TGTGCCAGCAGCTTAGCGGGAGGGCCTCGGGAGCAGTACTTC.

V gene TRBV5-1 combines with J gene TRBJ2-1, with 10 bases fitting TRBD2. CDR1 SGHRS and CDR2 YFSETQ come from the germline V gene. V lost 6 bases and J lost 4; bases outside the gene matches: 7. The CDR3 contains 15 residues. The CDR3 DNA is TGCGCCAGCACCGTCGGACTAGCGGAGTACAATGAGCAGTTCTTC. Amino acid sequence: CASTVGLAEYNEQFF.

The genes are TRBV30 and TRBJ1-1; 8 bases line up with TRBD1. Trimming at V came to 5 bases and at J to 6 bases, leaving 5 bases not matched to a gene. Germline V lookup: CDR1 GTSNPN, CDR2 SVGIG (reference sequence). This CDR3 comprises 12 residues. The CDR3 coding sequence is TGTGCCTGGGAACAGGGGGGGCCTGAAGCTTTCTTT. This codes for CAWEQGGPEAFF.

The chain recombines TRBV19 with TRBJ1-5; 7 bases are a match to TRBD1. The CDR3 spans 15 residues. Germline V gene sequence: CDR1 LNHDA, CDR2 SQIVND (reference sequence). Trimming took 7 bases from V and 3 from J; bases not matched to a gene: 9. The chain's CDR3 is CASNPTGADNQPQHF. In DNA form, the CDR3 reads TGTGCCAGTAACCCAACAGGGGCTGACAATCAGCCCCAGCATTTT. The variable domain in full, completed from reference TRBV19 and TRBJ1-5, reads DGGITQSPKYLFRKEGQNVTLSCEQNLNHDAMYWYRQDPGQGLRLIYYSQIVNDFQKGDIAEGYSVSREKKESFPLTVTSAQKNPTAFYLCASNPTGADNQPQHFGDGTRLSIL.

The DNA for the CDR3 is TGTGCCAGCAGCGTAGCGACAGGGTGGGAGCAGTACTTC. Encoded protein: CASSVATGWEQYF. V is TRBV9 and J is TRBJ2-7, with TRBD1 matching over 7 bases. CDR1 and CDR2 (germline): SGDLS, YYNGEE. The V and J ends lost 0 bases and 7 bases, in that order; junction bases with no gene match: 4. The CDR3 is made up of 13 amino acids.

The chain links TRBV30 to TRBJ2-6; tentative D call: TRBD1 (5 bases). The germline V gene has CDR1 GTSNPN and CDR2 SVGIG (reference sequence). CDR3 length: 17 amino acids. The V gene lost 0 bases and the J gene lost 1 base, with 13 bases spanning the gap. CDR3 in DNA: TGTGCCTGGAGTGTAAGGAACAGGCCTTCTGGGGCCAACGTCCTGACTTTC. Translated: CAWSVRNRPSGANVLTF.

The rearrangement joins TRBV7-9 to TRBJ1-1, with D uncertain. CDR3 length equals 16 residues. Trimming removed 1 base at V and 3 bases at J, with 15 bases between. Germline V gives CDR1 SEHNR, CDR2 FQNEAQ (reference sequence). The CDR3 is CASSLVVLGWDTEAFF. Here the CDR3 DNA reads TGTGCCAGCAGCTTAGTTGTCCTGGGCTGGGACACTGAAGCTTTCTTT.

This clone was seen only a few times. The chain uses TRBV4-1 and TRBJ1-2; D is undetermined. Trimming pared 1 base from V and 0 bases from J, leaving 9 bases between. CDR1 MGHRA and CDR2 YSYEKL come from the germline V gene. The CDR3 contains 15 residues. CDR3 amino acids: CASSQGPGANYGYTF. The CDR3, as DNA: TGCGCCAGCAGCCAAGGTCCGGGAGCTAACTATGGCTACACCTTC.

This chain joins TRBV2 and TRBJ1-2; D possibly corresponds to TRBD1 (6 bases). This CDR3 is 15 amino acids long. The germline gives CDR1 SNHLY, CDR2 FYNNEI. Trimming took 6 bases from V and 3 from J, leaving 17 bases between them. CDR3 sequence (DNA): TGTGCCAGCAGAGACCCGGGACACGGAGACTATGGCTACACCTTC. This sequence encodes CASRDPGHGDYGYTF.

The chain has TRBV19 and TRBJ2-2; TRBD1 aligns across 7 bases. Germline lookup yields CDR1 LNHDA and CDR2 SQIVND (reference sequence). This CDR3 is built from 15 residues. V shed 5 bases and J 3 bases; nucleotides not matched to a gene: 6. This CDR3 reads CASSLIDRDTGELFF. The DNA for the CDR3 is TGTGCCAGTAGTCTCATCGACAGGGACACCGGGGAGCTGTTTTTT.

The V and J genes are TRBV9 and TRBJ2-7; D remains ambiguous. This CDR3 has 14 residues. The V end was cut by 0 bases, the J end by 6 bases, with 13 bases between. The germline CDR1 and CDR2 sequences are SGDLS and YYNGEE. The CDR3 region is CASSVASRFSEQYF. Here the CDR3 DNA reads TGTGCCAGCAGCGTAGCTAGTAGGTTTTCCGAGCAGTACTTC. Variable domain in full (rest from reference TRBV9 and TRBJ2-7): DSGVTQTPKHLITATGQRVTLRCSPRSGDLSVYWYQQSLDQGLQFLIQYYNGEERAKGNILERFSAQQFPDLHSELNLSSLELGDSALYFCASSVASRFSEQYFGPGTRLTVT.

The CDR3: CASCVTENTEAFF. The CDR3 coding sequence is TGTGCCAGCTGCGTGACAGAGAACACTGAAGCTTTCTTT. The chain has TRBV2 and TRBJ1-1, with D perhaps TRBD1 (5 bases). This CDR3 comprises 13 residues. Trimming took 8 bases from V and 1 from J, leaving 11 bases between them. Looked up from germline, CDR1 is SNHLY and CDR2 is FYNNEI.

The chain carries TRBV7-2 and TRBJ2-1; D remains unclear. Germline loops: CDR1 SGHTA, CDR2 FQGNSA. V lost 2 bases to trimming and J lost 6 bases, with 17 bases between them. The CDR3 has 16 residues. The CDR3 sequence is CASSLWSTSHRNEQFF. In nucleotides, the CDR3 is TGTGCCAGCAGCTTATGGAGTACAAGTCACCGCAATGAGCAGTTCTTC.

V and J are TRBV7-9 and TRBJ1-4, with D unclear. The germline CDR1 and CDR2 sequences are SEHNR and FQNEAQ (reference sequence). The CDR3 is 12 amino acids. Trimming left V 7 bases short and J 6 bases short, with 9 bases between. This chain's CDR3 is CASTYRDEKLFF. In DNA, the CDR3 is TGTGCCAGCACCTACCGGGATGAAAAACTGTTTTTT.

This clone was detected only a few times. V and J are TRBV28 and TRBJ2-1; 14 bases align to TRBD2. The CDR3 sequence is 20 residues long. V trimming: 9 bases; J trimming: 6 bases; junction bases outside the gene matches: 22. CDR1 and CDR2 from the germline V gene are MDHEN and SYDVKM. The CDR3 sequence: CASWDPTRPGLAGVGNEQFF. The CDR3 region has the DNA TGTGCCAGTTGGGACCCGACCAGACCGGGACTAGCGGGAGTCGGCAATGAGCAGTTCTTC.